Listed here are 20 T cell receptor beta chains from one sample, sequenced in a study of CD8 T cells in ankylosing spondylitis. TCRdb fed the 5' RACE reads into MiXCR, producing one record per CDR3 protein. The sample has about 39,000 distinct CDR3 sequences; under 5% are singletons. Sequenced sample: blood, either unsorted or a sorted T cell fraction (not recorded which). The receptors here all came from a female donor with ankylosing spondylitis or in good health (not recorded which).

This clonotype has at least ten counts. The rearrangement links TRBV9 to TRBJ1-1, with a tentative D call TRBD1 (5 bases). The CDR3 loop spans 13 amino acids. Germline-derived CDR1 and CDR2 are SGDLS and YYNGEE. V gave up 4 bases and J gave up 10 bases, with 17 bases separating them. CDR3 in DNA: TGTGCCAGCAGCCCCCAGGGAAGGAGTGTAGCTTTCTTT. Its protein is CASSPQGRSVAFF.

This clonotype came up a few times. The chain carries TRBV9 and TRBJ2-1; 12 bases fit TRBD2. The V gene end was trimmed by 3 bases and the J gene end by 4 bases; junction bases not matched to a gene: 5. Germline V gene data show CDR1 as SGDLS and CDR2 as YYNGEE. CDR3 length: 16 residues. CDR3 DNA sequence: TGTGCCAGCAGCGCCATACTAGCGGGGGGTTACAATGAGCAGTTCTTC. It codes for CASSAILAGGYNEQFF.

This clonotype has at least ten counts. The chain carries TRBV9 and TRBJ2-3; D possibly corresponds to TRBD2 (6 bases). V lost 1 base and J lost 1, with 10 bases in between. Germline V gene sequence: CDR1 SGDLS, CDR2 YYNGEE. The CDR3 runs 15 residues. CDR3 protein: CASSVIAARTDTQYF. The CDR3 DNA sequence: TGTGCCAGCAGCGTAATAGCGGCGCGCACAGATACGCAGTATTTT. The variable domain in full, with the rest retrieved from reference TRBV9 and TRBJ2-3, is DSGVTQTPKHLITATGQRVTLRCSPRSGDLSVYWYQQSLDQGLQFLIQYYNGEERAKGNILERFSAQQFPDLHSELNLSSLELGDSALYFCASSVIAARTDTQYFGPGTRLTVL.

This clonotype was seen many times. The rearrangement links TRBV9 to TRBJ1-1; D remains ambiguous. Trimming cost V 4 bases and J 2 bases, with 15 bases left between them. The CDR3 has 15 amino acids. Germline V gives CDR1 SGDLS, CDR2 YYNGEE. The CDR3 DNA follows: TGTGCCAGCAGCTCGGACCTGGAAGTTAACACTGAAGCTTTCTTT. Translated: CASSSDLEVNTEAFF.

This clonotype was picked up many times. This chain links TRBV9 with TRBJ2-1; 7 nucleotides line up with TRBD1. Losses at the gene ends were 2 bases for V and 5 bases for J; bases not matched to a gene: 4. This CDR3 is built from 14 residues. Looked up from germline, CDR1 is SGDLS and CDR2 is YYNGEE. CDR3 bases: TGTGCCAGCAGCGTGACAGGGTTCGACAATGAGCAGTTCTTC. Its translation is CASSVTGFDNEQFF.

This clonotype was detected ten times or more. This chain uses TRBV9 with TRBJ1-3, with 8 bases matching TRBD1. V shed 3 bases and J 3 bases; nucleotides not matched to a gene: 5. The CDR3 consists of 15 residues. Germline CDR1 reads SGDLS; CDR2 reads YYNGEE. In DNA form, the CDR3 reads TGTGCCAGCAGCGCAACAGGACAGGGTGGAAACACCATATATTTT. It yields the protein CASSATGQGGNTIYF.

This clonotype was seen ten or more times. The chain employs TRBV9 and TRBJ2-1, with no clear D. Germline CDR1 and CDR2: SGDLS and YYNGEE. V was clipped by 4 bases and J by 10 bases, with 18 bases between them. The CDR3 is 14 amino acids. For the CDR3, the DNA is TGTGCCAGCAGCCCCCGTGCAGGCATGAGCGAGCAGTTCTTC. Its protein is CASSPRAGMSEQFF.

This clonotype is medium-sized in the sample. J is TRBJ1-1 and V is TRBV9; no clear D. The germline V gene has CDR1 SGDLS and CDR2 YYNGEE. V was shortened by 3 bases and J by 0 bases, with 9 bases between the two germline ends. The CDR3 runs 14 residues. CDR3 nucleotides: TGTGCCAGCAGCGGATCAGAGCTGAACACTGAAGCTTTCTTT. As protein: CASSGSELNTEAFF.

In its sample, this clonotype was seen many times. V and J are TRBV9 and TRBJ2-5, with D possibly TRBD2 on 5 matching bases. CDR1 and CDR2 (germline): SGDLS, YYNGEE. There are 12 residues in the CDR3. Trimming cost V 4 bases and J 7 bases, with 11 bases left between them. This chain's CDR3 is CASSTEEATQYF. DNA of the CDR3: TGTGCCAGCAGCACGGAGGAGGCGACCCAGTACTTC. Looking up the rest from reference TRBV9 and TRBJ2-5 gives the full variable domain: DSGVTQTPKHLITATGQRVTLRCSPRSGDLSVYWYQQSLDQGLQFLIQYYNGEERAKGNILERFSAQQFPDLHSELNLSSLELGDSALYFCASSTEEATQYFGPGTRLLVL.

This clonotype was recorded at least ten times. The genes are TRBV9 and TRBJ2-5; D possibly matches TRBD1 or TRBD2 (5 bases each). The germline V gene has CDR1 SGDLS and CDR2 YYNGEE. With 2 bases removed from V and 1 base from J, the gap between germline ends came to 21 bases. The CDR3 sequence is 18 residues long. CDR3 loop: CASSVGVGDPAVQETQYF. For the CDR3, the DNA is TGTGCCAGCAGCGTGGGGGTAGGGGACCCAGCCGTCCAAGAGACCCAGTACTTC.

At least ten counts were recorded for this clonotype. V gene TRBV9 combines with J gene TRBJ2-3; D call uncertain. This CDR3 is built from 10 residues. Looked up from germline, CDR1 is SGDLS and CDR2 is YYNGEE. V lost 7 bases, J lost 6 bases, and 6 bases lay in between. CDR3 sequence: CASGRDTQYF. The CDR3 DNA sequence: TGTGCCAGCGGTAGGGATACGCAGTATTTT.

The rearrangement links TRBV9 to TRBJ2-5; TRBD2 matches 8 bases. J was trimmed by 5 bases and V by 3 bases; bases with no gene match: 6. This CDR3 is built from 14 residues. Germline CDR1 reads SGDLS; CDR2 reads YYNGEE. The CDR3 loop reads CASSEIGGAETQYF. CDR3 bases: TGTGCCAGCAGCGAGATCGGGGGGGCGGAGACCCAGTACTTC.

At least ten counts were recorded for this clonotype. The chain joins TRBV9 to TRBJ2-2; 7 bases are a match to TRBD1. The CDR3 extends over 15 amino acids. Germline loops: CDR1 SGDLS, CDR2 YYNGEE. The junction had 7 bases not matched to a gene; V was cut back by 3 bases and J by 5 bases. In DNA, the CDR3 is TGTGCCAGCAGCGCCATACAGGGGTGGACCGGGGAGCTGTTTTTT. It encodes CASSAIQGWTGELFF.

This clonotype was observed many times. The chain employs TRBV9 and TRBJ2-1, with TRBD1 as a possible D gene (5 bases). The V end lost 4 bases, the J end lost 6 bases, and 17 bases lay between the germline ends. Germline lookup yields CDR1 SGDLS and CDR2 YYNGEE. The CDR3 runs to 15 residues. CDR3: CASSPRQQMPNEQFF. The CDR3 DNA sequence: TGTGCCAGCAGCCCAAGACAGCAGATGCCCAATGAGCAGTTCTTC.

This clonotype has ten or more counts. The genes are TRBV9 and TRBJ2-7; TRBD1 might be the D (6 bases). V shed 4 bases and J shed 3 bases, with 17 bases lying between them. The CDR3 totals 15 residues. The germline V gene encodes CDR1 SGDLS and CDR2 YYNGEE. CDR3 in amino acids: CASSPGARGDYEQYF. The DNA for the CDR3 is TGTGCCAGCAGCCCAGGGGCCCGGGGAGACTACGAGCAGTACTTC.

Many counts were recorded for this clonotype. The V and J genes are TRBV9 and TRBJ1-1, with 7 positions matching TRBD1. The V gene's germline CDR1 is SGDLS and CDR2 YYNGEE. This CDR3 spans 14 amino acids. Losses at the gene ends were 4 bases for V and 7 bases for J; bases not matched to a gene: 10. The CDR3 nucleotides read TGTGCCAGCAGCCCAAGACAGGGTTTAGATGAAGCTTTCTTT. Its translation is CASSPRQGLDEAFF.

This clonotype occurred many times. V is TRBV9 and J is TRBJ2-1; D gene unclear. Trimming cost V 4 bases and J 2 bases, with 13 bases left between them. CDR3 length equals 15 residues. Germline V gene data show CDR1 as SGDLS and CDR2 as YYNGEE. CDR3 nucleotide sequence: TGTGCCAGCAGCCCCCGGGCGTCGACCTACAATGAGCAGTTCTTC. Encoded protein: CASSPRASTYNEQFF.

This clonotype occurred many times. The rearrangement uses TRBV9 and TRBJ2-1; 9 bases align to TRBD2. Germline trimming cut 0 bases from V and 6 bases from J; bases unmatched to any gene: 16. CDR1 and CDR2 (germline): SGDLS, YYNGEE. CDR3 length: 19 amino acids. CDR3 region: CASSVASLAGPGLGNEQFF. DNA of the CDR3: TGTGCCAGCAGCGTAGCTTCCCTAGCGGGGCCCGGCCTAGGCAATGAGCAGTTCTTC.

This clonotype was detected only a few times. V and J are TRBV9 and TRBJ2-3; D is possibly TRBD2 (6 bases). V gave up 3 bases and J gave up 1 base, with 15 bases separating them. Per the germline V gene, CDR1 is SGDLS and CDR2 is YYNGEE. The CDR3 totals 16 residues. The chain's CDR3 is CASSGKPGLGTDTQYF. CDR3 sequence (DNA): TGTGCCAGCAGCGGAAAACCGGGACTCGGCACAGATACGCAGTATTTT. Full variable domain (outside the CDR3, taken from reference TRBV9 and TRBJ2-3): DSGVTQTPKHLITATGQRVTLRCSPRSGDLSVYWYQQSLDQGLQFLIQYYNGEERAKGNILERFSAQQFPDLHSELNLSSLELGDSALYFCASSGKPGLGTDTQYFGPGTRLTVL.

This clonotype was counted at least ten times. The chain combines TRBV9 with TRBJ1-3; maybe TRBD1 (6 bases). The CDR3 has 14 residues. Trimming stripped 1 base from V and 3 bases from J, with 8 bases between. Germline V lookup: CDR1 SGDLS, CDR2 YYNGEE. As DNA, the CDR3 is TGTGCCAGCAGCGTAAAGGGGGATGGAAACACCATATATTTT. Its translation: CASSVKGDGNTIYF.